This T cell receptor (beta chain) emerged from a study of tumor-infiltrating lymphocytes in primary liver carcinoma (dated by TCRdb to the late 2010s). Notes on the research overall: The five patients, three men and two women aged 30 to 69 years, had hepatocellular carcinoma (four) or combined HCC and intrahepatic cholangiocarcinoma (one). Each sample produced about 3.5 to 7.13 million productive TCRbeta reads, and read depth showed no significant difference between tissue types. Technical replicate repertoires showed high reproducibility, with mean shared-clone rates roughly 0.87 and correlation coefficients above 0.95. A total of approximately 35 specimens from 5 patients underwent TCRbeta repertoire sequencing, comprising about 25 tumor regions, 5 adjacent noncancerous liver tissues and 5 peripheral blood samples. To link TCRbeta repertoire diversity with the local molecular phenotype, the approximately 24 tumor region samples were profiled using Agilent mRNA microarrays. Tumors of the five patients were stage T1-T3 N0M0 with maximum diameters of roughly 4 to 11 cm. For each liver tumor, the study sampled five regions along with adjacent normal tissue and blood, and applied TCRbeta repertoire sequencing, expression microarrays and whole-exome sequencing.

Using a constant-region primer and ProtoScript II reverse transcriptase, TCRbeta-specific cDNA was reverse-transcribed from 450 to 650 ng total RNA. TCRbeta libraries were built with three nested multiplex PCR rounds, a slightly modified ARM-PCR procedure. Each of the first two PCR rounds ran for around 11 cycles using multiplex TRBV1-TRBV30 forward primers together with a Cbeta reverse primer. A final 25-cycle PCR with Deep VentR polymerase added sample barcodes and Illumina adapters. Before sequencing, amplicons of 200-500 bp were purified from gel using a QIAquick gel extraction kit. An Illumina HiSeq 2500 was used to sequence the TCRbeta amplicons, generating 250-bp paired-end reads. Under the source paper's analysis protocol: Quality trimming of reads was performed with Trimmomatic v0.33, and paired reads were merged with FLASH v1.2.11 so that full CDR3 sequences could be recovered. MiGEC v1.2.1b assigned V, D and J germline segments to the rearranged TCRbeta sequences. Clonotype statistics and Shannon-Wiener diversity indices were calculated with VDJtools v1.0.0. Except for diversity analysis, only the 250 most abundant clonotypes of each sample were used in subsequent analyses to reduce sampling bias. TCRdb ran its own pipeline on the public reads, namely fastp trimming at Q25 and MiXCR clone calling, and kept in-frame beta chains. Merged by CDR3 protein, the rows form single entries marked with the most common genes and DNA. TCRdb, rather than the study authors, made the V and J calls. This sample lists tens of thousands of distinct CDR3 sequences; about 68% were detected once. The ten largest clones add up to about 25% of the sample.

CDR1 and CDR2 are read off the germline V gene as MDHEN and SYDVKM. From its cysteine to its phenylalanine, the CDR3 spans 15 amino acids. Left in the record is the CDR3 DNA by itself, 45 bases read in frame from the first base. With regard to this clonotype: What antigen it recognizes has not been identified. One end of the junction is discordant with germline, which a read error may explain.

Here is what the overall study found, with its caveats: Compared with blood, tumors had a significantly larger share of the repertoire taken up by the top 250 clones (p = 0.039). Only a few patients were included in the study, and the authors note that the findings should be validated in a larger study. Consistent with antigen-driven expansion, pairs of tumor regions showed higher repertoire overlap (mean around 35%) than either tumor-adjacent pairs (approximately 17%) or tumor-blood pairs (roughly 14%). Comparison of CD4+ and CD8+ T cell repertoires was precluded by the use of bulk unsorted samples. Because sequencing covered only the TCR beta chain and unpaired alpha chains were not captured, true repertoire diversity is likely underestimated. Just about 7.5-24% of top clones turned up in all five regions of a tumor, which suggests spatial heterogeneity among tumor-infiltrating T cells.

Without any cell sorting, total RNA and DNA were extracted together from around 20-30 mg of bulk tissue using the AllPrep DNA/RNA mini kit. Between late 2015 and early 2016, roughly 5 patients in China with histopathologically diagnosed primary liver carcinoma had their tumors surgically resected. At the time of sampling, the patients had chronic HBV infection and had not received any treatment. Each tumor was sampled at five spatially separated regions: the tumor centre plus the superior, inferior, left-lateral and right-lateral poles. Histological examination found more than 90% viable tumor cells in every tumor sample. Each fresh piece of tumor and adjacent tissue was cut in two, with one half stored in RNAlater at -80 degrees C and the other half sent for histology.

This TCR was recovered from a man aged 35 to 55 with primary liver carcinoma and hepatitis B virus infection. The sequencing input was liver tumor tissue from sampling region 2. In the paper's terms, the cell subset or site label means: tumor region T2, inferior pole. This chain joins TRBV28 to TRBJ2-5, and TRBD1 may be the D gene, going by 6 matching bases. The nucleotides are TGTGCCAGCAGTCCTAGCACAGGGATCGGAGAGACCCGGTACTTC. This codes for CASSPSTGIGETRYF.